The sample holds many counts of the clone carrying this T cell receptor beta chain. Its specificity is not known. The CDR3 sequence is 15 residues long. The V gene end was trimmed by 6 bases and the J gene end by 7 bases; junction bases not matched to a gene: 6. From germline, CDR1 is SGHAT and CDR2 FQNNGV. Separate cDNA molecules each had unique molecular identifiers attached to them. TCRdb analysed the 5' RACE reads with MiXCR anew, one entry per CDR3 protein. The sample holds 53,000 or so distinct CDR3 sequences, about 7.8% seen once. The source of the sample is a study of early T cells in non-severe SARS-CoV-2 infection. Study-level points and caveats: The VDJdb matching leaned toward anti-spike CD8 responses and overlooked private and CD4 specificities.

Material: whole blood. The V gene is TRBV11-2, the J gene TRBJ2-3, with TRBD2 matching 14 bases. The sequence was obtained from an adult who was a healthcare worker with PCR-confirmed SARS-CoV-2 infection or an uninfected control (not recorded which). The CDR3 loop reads CASSPGTSGGNTQYF. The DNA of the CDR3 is TGTGCCAGCAGTCCCGGGACTAGCGGGGGAAATACGCAGTATTTT. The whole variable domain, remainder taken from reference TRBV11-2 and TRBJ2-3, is EAGVAQSPRYKIIEKRQSVAFWCNPISGHATLYWYQQILGQGPKLLIQFQNNGVVDDSQLPKDRFSAERLKGVDSTLKIQPAKLEDSAVYLCASSPGTSGGNTQYFGPGTRLTVL.